This T cell receptor (delta chain) appears in the sequencing data of a study of γδ T cells in repeated Plasmodium falciparum infection. On the study more broadly: Malaria-naive adults were infected with P. falciparum NF54 four times over roughly 600 days. Malian samples came from no-transmission periods or across acute febrile malaria episodes. Timepoints: baseline, immediately before selected infections, and 21 days after every infection.

CDR1 is TSWWSYY and CDR2 is QGS in the germline V gene. V was pared by 5 bases and J by 1 base, with 21 bases of the junction left unmatched. CDR3 size: 20 residues. TCRdb reanalyzed the multiplex PCR reads using CATT. The sample yields 50,000 or so delta-chain clones, roughly 1.6% seen once. About this clone: In the same sample, other DNA sequences code for this CDR3.

Flow sorting of PBMC yielded separate Vgamma9/Vdelta2+ and Vdelta2-negative gammadelta T cell populations for bulk repertoire analysis. V and J are TRDV1 and TRDJ1; 8 bases match TRDD3. Assignment of the J gene here rests on matching the DNA to germline, because TCRdb gives none. This TCR derives from a pool of human donors (malaria-infected and uninfected, not separated). Sequenced material: gamma-delta T cells from blood. This CDR3 reads CALGHMDWGLDPLLTDKLIF. As DNA, the CDR3 is TGTGCTCTTGGGCACATGGACTGGGGGCTTGATCCCCTCCTCACCGATAAACTCATCTTT.